The clone carrying this TCR beta chain was seen only once. Per germline, CDR1 SGHTA and CDR2 FQGTGA. This CDR3 contains 15 residues. V gave up 2 bases and J gave up 0 bases, with 11 bases separating them. The template used for profiling TCR beta VDJ and CDR3 was genomic DNA. A single record per CDR3 protein comes from TCRdb applying MiXCR to the reads. The sample comprises about 400,000 distinct CDR3 sequences, just under 70% of which are singletons, and less than 4% rests with the top ten. The sample is drawn from a study of CD8+CD57+ T cells in acquired aplastic anemia. The J gene is TRBJ2-7, the V gene TRBV7-3; possibly TRBD1 for D (6 bases). The sample was sorted CD4+, CD8+, or CD8+CD57+ T cells (not recorded which) from PBMCs. The receptor's source is a human donor in good health, serving as a control. CDR3 bases: TGTGCCAGCAGCTTAGTCCTGGGACACTCCTACGAGCAGTACTTC. This sequence encodes CASSLVLGHSYEQYF. The whole variable domain, remainder taken from reference TRBV7-3 and TRBJ2-7, is GAGVSQTPSNKVTEKGKYVELRCDPISGHTALYWYRQSLGQGPEFLIYFQGTGAADDSGLPNDRFFAVRPEGSVSTLKIQRTERGDSAVYLCASSLVLGHSYEQYFGPGTRLTVT.